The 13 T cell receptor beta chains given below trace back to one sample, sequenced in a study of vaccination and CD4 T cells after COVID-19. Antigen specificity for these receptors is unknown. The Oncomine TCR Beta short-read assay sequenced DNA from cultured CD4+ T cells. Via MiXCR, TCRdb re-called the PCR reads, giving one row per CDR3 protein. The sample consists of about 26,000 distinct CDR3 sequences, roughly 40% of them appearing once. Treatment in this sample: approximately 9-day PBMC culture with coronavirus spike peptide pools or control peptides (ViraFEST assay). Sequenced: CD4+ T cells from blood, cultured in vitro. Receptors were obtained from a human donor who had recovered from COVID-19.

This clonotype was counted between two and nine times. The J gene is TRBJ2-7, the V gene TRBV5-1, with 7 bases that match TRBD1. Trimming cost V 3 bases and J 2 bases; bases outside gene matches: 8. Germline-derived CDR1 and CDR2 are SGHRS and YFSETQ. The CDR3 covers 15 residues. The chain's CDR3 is CASSSGTALTYEQYF. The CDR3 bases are TGCGCCAGCAGCTCCGGGACAGCCCTGACCTACGAGCAGTACTTC.

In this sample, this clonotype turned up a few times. The CDR3 region has the DNA TGCAGTGGTCTAAGAGGGGGCACAGATACGCAGTATTTT. Its protein product is CSGLRGGTDTQYF. This rearrangement joins TRBV20-1 to TRBJ2-3; possibly TRBD1 or TRBD2 for D (5 bases each). From germline, CDR1 is DFQATT and CDR2 SNEGSKA (reference sequence). V shed 7 bases and J shed 1 base, with 12 bases lying between them. The CDR3 runs to 13 residues.

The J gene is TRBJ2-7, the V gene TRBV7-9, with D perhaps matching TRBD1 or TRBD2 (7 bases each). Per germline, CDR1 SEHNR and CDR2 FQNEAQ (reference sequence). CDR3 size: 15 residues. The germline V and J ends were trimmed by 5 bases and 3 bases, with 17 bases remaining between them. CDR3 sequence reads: CASSPSGGGFYEQYF. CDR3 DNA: TGTGCCAGCAGCCCGTCAGGGGGGGGCTTCTACGAGCAGTACTTC.

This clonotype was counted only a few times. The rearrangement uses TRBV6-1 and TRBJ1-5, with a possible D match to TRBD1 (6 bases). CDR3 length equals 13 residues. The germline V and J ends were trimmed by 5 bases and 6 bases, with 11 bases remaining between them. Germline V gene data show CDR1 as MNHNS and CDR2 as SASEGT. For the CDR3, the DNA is TGTGCCAGCAGTCAGGGGCCCCCTCAGCCCCAGCATTTT. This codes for CASSQGPPQPQHF.

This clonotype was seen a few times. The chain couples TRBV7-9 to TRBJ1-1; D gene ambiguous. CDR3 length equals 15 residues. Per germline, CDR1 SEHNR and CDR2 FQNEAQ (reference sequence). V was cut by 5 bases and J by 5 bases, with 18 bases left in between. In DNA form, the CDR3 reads TGTGCCAGCAGCATTAGTCTCGCGACAAAGACTGAAGCTTTCTTT. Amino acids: CASSISLATKTEAFF.

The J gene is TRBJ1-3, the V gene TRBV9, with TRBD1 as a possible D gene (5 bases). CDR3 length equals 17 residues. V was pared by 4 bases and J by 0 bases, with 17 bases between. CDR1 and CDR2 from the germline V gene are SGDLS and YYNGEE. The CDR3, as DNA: TGTGCCAGCAGCCTGAGACGGGACTCAATCTCTGGAAACACCATATATTTT. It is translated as CASSLRRDSISGNTIYF.

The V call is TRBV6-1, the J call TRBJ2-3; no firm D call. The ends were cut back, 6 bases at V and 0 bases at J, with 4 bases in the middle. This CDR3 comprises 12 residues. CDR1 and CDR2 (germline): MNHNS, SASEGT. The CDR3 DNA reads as TGTGCCAGCAGAAAAAGCACAGATACGCAGTATTTT. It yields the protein CASRKSTDTQYF.

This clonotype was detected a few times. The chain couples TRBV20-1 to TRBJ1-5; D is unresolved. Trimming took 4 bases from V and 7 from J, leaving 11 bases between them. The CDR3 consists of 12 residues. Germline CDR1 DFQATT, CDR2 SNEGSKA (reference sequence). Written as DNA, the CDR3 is TGCAGTGCTACTAAACAGCCCCAGCCCCAGCATTTT. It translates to CSATKQPQPQHF.

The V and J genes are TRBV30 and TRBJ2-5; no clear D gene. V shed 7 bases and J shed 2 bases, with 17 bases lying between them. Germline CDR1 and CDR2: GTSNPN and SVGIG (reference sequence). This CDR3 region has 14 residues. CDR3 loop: CASTPGPGQETQYF. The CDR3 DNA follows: TGTGCCTCAACCCCTGGTCCCGGGCAAGAGACCCAGTACTTC.

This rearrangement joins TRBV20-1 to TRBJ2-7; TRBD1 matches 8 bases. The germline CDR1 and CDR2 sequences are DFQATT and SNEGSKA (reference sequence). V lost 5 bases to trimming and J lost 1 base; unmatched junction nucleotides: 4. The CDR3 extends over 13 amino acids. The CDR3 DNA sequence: TGCAGTGCTGGTCGGGACAGGTCCTACGAGCAGTACTTC. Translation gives CSAGRDRSYEQYF.

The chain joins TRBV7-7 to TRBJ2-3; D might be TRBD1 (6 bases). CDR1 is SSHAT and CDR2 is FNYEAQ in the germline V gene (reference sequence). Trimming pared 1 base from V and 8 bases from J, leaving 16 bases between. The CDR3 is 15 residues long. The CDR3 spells CASSLEAGAGGTQYF. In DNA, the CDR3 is TGTGCCAGCAGCTTAGAGGCAGGGGCTGGGGGTACGCAGTATTTT. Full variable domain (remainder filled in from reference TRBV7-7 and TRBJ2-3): GAGVSQSPRYKVTKRGQDVTLRCDPISSHATLYWYQQALGQGPEFLTYFNYEAQPDKSGLPSDRFSAERPEGSISTLTIQRTEQRDSAMYRCASSLEAGAGGTQYFGPGTRLTVL.

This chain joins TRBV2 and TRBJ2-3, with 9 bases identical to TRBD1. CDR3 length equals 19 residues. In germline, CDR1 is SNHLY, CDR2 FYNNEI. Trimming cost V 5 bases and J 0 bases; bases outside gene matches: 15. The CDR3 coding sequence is TGTGCCAGCAGTAGGGACAGGGAGCGGAAACGGACTAGCACAGATACGCAGTATTTT. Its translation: CASSRDRERKRTSTDTQYF.

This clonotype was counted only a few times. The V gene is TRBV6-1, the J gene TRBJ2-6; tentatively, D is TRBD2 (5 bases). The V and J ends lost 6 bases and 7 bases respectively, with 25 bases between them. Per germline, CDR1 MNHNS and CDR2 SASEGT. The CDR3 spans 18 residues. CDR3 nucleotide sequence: TGTGCCAGCAGGAGAAACCGGGCCTCTCAAGGGAGTGCCAACGTCCTGACTTTC. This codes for CASRRNRASQGSANVLTF.